This TCR beta chain originates from a study of shared clonotypes between healthy human individuals. Libraries were prepared by immunoSEQ multiplex PCR; TCRdb keeps only in-frame clonotypes and omits some of them. The sample shows about 2.4 million clones, approximately 93% of them seen only once. The sequence was collected from a man aged 18 to 30 in good health. Some clones in this sample may be carry-over from other donors' samples. Sequenced: naive CD4+ T cells from PBMCs. The subset is: CD45RA+ positively selected.

CDR3 protein: CASSVPLAGDTGELFF. CDR3 bases: TGTGCCAGCAGCGTACCGCTAGCGGGAGACACCGGGGAGCTGTTTTTT. The rearrangement joins TRBV9 to TRBJ2-2; 10 bases fit TRBD2. Trimming at V came to 1 base and at J to 3 bases, leaving 3 bases not matched to a gene. This CDR3 region has 16 residues. CDR1 is SGDLS and CDR2 is YYNGEE in the germline V gene.